A selection of T cell receptor beta chains follows, all from one sample in a study of response to subunit inactivated influenza vaccine. From the RT-PCR reads, TCRdb called clonotypes with MiXCR, one entry per CDR3 protein. Of hundreds of thousands of distinct CDR3 sequences in the sample, 25% were seen once. The sample was CD4+ T cells sorted from PBMCs, taken around 5 days after vaccination. The receptors were gathered from a man over 45 who received an inactivated influenza vaccine. Both conserved end residues are part of each CDR3. D genes are given only for firm matches. Size is omitted from some rows. Given values are once, few, many or a class for expanded clones.

cdr3_length	clone_size	d_call	j_call	v_call	cdr3_nt	cdr3_aa
12	few	-	TRBJ1-1	TRBV29-1	TGCAGCGTAGGTACAGGGTACACTGAAGCTTTCTTT	CSVGTGYTEAFF
12	few	-	TRBJ2-7	TRBV20-1	TGCAGTGCCTCCAACCGGGGGATATTAGAGTACTTC	CSASNRGILEYF
11	few	-	TRBJ2-7	TRBV20-1	TGCAGTGCTACCTACAGAGTCGAGCAGTACTTC	CSATYRVEQYF
15	few	TRBD1	TRBJ1-4	TRBV10-3	TGTGCCATCAGTGATCAGGACAGGGGAGGCGAAAAACTGTTTTTT	CAISDQDRGGEKLFF
15	-	-	TRBJ2-1	TRBV20-1	TGCAGTGCTAGAGCCAGGATGAGCTCCTACAATGAGCAGTTCTTC	CSARARMSSYNEQFF
12	-	-	TRBJ2-3	TRBV20-1	TGCAGTGCTCTGGCCCTCACAGATACGCAGTATTTT	CSALALTDTQYF
17	-	TRBD2	TRBJ2-1	TRBV5-1	TGCGCCAGCAGCCCCTCGGGGAGGGCTCGCTCCTACAATGAGCAGTTCTTC	CASSPSGRARSYNEQFF
14	few	-	TRBJ2-7	TRBV15	TGTGCCACCAGCAGACAGGGTAGTGTGTACGAGCAGTACTTC	CATSRQGSVYEQYF
11	few	-	TRBJ2-5	TRBV20-1	TGCAGTGCCACACGCCAAGAGACCCAGTACTTC	CSATRQETQYF
12	-	-	TRBJ2-1	TRBV7-8	TGTGCCAGCAGCTTAGCCGCCAATGAGCAGTTCTTC	CASSLAANEQFF
13	few	-	TRBJ1-1	TRBV7-6	TGTGCCAGCAGTCCGAAGTGGGGGACTGAAGCTTTCTTT	CASSPKWGTEAFF
15	-	TRBD2	TRBJ2-1	TRBV29-1	TGCAGCGTTGGAGGCGGGAGAGAGAGCTACAATGAGCAGTTCTTC	CSVGGGRESYNEQFF
14	few	TRBD2	TRBJ2-7	TRBV10-3	TGTGCCATCAGTGCGGGACTAGCGGTATACGAGCAGTACTTC	CAISAGLAVYEQYF
15	-	TRBD2	TRBJ2-3	TRBV10-2	TGCGCCAGCAGTCGGGACAGCGGGAGGGCAGATACGCAGTATTTT	CASSRDSGRADTQYF
14	-	-	TRBJ2-7	TRBV5-1	TGCGCCAGCAGCGGCTGGACAGAGTCCTACGAGCAGTACTTC	CASSGWTESYEQYF
13	few	-	TRBJ1-6	TRBV7-9	TGTGCCAGCAGCTTAGCGGGGGAATCACCCCTCCACTTT	CASSLAGESPLHF
15	-	TRBD2	TRBJ2-7	TRBV7-8	TGTGCCAGCAGCTTAGCGGTTAGCGGGAGCTACGAGCAGTACTTC	CASSLAVSGSYEQYF
14	-	-	TRBJ2-3	TRBV7-8	TGTGCCAGCAGCTTAGCGCCCAAAACAGATACGCAGTATTTT	CASSLAPKTDTQYF
15	few	TRBD1	TRBJ2-5	TRBV10-2	TGCGCCAGCAGCGATGACAGGGGGGCGAGGCAGACCCAGTACTTC	CASSDDRGARQTQYF
14	few	-	TRBJ1-6	TRBV7-2	TGTGCCAGCAGGGGGGGGGGATCTAATTCACCCCTCCACTTT	CASRGGGSNSPLHF
13	few	TRBD1	TRBJ1-2	TRBV20-1	TGCAGTGCTATGGACAGGAAAAACTATGGCTACACCTTC	CSAMDRKNYGYTF
16	-	TRBD1	TRBJ2-2	TRBV24-1	TGTGCCACCAGTGATCCGGGCAGGGGGAGTACCGGGGAGCTGTTTTTT	CATSDPGRGSTGELFF
16	-	-	TRBJ1-6	TRBV7-6	TGTGCCAGCAGACCCACGGATTACTCCTATAATTCACCCCTCCACTTT	CASRPTDYSYNSPLHF
14	-	TRBD2	TRBJ2-3	TRBV3-1	TGTGCCAGCAGCCACCGTAGCGGGGGAAATACGCAGTATTTT	CASSHRSGGNTQYF
18	-	TRBD2	TRBJ2-1	TRBV18	TGTGCCAGCTCACCACTTCTGGGACTAGCGGGGGGGCCCGGTGAGCAGTTCTTC	CASSPLLGLAGGPGEQFF
18	-	TRBD2	TRBJ2-1	TRBV7-2	TGTGCCAGCAGCTTAGCGATTTTAGCGGGAGGGTACTACAATGAGCAGTTCTTC	CASSLAILAGGYYNEQFF
13	-	-	TRBJ2-7	TRBV4-3	TGCGCCAGCAGCCAAGAGCCCTTCTACGAGCAGTACTTC	CASSQEPFYEQYF
16	few	-	TRBJ2-5	TRBV9	TGTGCCAGCAGCGTAGCGGTGGGAGCGAGCCAAGAGACCCAGTACTTC	CASSVAVGASQETQYF
13	-	-	TRBJ2-7	TRBV7-2	TGTGCCAGCAGCTTACAAGCGGTGAATGAGCAGTACTTC	CASSLQAVNEQYF